Below, one T cell receptor beta chain is given with its context. This sample is part of a study of blood T cell repertoires in COVID-19. Turning to the study itself: Samples taken during acute and convalescent COVID-19 were collected in the United States, Italy and Spain. PBMCs, B-cell-depleted T cells, or T cells provided the cDNA or gDNA that made up the material.

Original data processing: Amplified reference gene primers provided the basis for estimating nucleated cell counts. Repertoires were generated with immunoSEQ multiplex PCR, while TCRdb's copy carries only in-frame clones and drops some. D and trimming were read from the DNA, whereas the V and J calls and clone size are those reported in that table. The sample has around 150,000 clones; 87% are singletons. The sample consisted of peripheral blood. The sequence came from a woman aged 55 to 70 with active or convalescent COVID-19.

DNA of the CDR3: TGTGCCAGCAGTGCCCGATCCGGGACTAGCGGGGGGACATTCACCGGGGAGCTGTTTTTT. This sequence encodes CASSARSGTSGGTFTGELFF. The chain joins TRBV2 to TRBJ2-2, with TRBD2 matching 15 bases. The trim removed 4 bases at V and 4 bases at J, leaving 13 bases unmatched. The CDR3 contains 20 residues. CDR1 SNHLY and CDR2 FYNNEI come from the germline V gene.